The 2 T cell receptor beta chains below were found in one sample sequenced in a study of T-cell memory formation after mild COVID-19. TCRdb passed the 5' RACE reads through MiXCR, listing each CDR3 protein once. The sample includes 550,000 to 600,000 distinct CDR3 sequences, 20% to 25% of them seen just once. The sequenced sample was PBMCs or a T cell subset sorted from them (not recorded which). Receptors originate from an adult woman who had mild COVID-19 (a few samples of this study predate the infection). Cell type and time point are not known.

CDR3 amino acids: CATRPRTGSYEQYF. CDR3 DNA sequence: TGTGCCACCCGCCCCAGGACAGGCTCCTACGAGCAGTACTTC. The rearrangement links TRBV15 to TRBJ2-7; TRBD1 aligns across 7 bases. This CDR3 has 14 residues. Germline lookup yields CDR1 LNHNV and CDR2 YYDKDF (reference sequence). Trimming at V came to 8 bases and at J to 0 bases, leaving 7 bases not matched to a gene.

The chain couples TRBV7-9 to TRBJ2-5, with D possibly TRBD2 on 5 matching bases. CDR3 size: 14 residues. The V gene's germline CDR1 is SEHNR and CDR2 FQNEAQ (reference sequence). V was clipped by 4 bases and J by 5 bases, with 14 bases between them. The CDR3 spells CASSSWTSTETQYF. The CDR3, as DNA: TGTGCCAGCAGCTCTTGGACTTCGACTGAGACCCAGTACTTC.